Shown below are 19 T cell receptor beta chains from a single sample sequenced in a study of T cell responses to AZD1222 COVID-19 vaccine. Generated by immunoSEQ multiplex PCR, the TCRdb table keeps only in-frame clones and is missing some. The table has roughly 100,000 clones, approximately 96% seen once; the top ten hold 2% to 2.5%. The input for sequencing was peripheral blood, taken on day 0 of AZD1222 vaccination. These receptors all come from an adult in good health.

This sequence joins TRBV7-2 and TRBJ1-4; TRBD1 agrees at 9 bases. Per germline, CDR1 SGHTA and CDR2 FQGNSA. V shed 5 bases, J shed 5 bases, and the junction held 3 bases outside the gene matches. CDR3 length equals 14 residues. The CDR3 is CASSGTGPNEKLFF. DNA for the CDR3: TGTGCCAGCAGCGGGACAGGGCCAAATGAAAAACTGTTTTTT.

This chain joins TRBV5-1 and TRBJ2-2; 8 nucleotides agree with TRBD1. CDR1 and CDR2 (germline): SGHRS, YFSETQ. The length of the CDR3 is 15 residues. The J segment lost 4 bases and the V segment lost 5 bases, leaving 7 bases of the junction unmatched. The CDR3 protein is CASSHRQGFTGELFF. Written as DNA, the CDR3 is TGCGCCAGCAGTCACCGACAGGGGTTCACCGGGGAGCTGTTTTTT.

The chain has TRBV2 and TRBJ1-6; 7 nucleotides agree with TRBD1. The CDR3 loop spans 16 amino acids. V lost 7 bases and J lost 7; bases outside the gene matches: 13. Per germline, CDR1 SNHLY and CDR2 FYNNEI. The CDR3 DNA reads TGTGCCAGCACCCGGGACACAGGGGACTGGAATTCACCCCTCCACTTT. The encoded protein is CASTRDTGDWNSPLHF. The whole variable domain, filled in from reference TRBV2 and TRBJ1-6, reads EPEVTQTPSHQVTQMGQEVILRCVPISNHLYFYWYRQILGQKVEFLVSFYNNEISEKSEIFDDQFSVERPDGSNFTLKIRSTKLEDSAMYFCASTRDTGDWNSPLHFGNGTRLTVT.

This clone was seen a single time. The V gene is TRBV7-3, the J gene TRBJ1-1; D remains ambiguous. CDR3 length: 14 amino acids. Looked up from germline, CDR1 is SGHTA and CDR2 is FQGTGA. Trimming took 3 bases from V and 6 from J, leaving 14 bases between them. In DNA form, the CDR3 reads TGTGCCAGCAGCTTGTCCCCGGCCGTGGCTGAAGCTTTCTTT. Residues: CASSLSPAVAEAFF. The entire variable domain, with the rest obtained from reference TRBV7-3 and TRBJ1-1, is as follows: GAGVSQTPSNKVTEKGKYVELRCDPISGHTALYWYRQSLGQGPEFLIYFQGTGAADDSGLPNDRFFAVRPEGSVSTLKIQRTERGDSAVYLCASSLSPAVAEAFFGQGTRLTVV.

The chain joins TRBV7-9 to TRBJ2-7; 10 positions agree with TRBD1. The CDR3 consists of 15 residues. V shed 5 bases, J shed 3 bases, and the junction held 7 bases outside the gene matches. The germline V gene has CDR1 SEHNR and CDR2 FQNEAQ (reference sequence). CDR3 bases: TGTGCCAGCAGCAAACAAGGGACAGGGGTCTACGAGCAGTACTTC. This codes for CASSKQGTGVYEQYF.

V usage is TRBV6-5 and J usage is TRBJ1-1, with no clear D. The CDR3 runs to 14 residues. Trimming removed 10 bases from V and 1 base from J, with 16 bases in between. In germline, CDR1 is MNHEY, CDR2 SVGAGI. The CDR3 protein is CATNPGLQNTEAFF. The DNA of the CDR3 is TGTGCCACCAACCCCGGGCTGCAGAACACTGAAGCTTTCTTT.

This rearrangement joins TRBV28 to TRBJ2-7; D might be TRBD2 (5 bases). Germline loops: CDR1 MDHEN, CDR2 SYDVKM. Trimming cost V 2 bases and J 3 bases, with 26 bases left between them. The CDR3 is 19 residues long. The CDR3, as DNA: TGTGCCAGCAGTTTAATGTGGCAAGCGCGCGGGCAAGGATTCTACGAGCAGTACTTC. It translates to CASSLMWQARGQGFYEQYF.

The gene calls are TRBV12-3 or TRBV12-4 and TRBJ1-2, with D tentatively TRBD1 (6 bases). CDR3 length equals 13 residues. Trimming stripped 3 bases from V and 6 bases from J, with 11 bases between. CDR3 region: CASSFRGANGYTF. The DNA for the CDR3 is TGTGCCAGCAGTTTTCGGGGGGCTAATGGCTACACCTTC.

This clone was detected only once. Additional DNA sequences in this sample encode the identical CDR3. The chain uses TRBV19 and TRBJ1-5; D ambiguous. The V and J ends lost 3 bases and 0 bases respectively, with 9 bases between them. The CDR3 covers 15 residues. In germline, CDR1 is LNHDA, CDR2 SQIVND (reference sequence). CDR3 residues: CASSIRTASNQPQHF. Written as DNA, the CDR3 is TGTGCCAGTAGTATCCGGACGGCTAGCAATCAGCCCCAGCATTTT.

The chain has TRBV5-1 and TRBJ2-7, with 8 bases fitting TRBD1. Germline V lookup: CDR1 SGHRS, CDR2 YFSETQ. V trimming: 3 bases; J trimming: 9 bases; junction bases outside the gene matches: 14. CDR3 length equals 15 residues. The CDR3 DNA sequence: TGCGCCAGCAGCTCCCTAGGGACAGGAGAGATTGGGCAGTACTTC. Its translation is CASSSLGTGEIGQYF.

V and J are TRBV4-3 and TRBJ1-2; D ambiguous. Deletions cut 6 bases from V and 0 bases from J, with 11 bases between. This CDR3 has 14 amino acids. Germline-derived CDR1 and CDR2 are LGHNA and YSLEER. CDR3 nucleotide sequence: TGCGCCAGCAGTCTCGACCGAACTAACTATGGCTACACCTTC. Amino acid sequence: CASSLDRTNYGYTF.

The chain couples TRBV10-3 to TRBJ2-5, with TRBD2 matching 9 bases. Trimming cost V 0 bases and J 4 bases; bases outside gene matches: 6. The germline V gene encodes CDR1 ENHRY and CDR2 SYGVKD. This CDR3 has 16 amino acids. CDR3: CAISESPTSGRETQYF. The DNA for the CDR3 is TGTGCCATCAGTGAGTCGCCGACTAGCGGACGAGAGACCCAGTACTTC.

This chain connects TRBV28 to TRBJ1-1; D not certain. V was pared by 3 bases and J by 6 bases, with 8 bases between. CDR1 is MDHEN, CDR2 SYDVKM, per germline. The CDR3 runs to 12 residues. DNA of the CDR3: TGTGCCAGCAGTTTGCTTGGGGCTGAAGCTTTCTTT. Translated: CASSLLGAEAFF.

Notes on this clone: The conserved closing phenylalanine or tryptophan is absent in this CDR3, likely reflecting a read error. The DNA is left out, because the CDR3 cannot be placed on it with certainty; the CDR3 is given as TCRdb lists it. The CDR3 spells CARPRIETGD. The J gene is TRBJ1-3, the V gene TRBV6-4; TRBD1, the table's D call, was not compared with the DNA. Germline CDR1 MRHNA, CDR2 SNTAGT. The CDR3 length is 10 residues, termini included.

The J gene is TRBJ2-1, the V gene TRBV19; 9 bases fit TRBD2. The CDR3 loop spans 15 amino acids. Per germline, CDR1 LNHDA and CDR2 SQIVND (reference sequence). The V and J ends lost 5 bases and 2 bases, in that order; junction bases with no gene match: 4. DNA of the CDR3: TGTGCCAGTAGTCACGTAGCGGGGGCCTACAATGAGCAGTTCTTC. As protein: CASSHVAGAYNEQFF. Looking up the rest from reference TRBV19 and TRBJ2-1 gives the full variable domain: DGGITQSPKYLFRKEGQNVTLSCEQNLNHDAMYWYRQDPGQGLRLIYYSQIVNDFQKGDIAEGYSVSREKKESFPLTVTSAQKNPTAFYLCASSHVAGAYNEQFFGPGTRLTVL.

The chain has TRBV11-3 and TRBJ2-1, with 11 nucleotides matching TRBD2. The V gene end was trimmed by 5 bases and the J gene end by 6 bases; junction bases not matched to a gene: 6. The CDR3 spans 15 residues. Germline CDR1 reads SGHNT; CDR2 reads YENEEA. This CDR3 is CASSVAGGQGNEQFF. As DNA, the CDR3 is TGTGCCAGCAGCGTAGCGGGGGGGCAAGGCAATGAGCAGTTCTTC.

V usage is TRBV19 and J usage is TRBJ1-2, with D uncertain. Germline loops: CDR1 LNHDA, CDR2 SQIVND (reference sequence). V shed 5 bases and J shed 8 bases, with 15 bases lying between them. This CDR3 has 13 residues. The CDR3 here is CASSPSEATGYTF. CDR3 nucleotides: TGTGCCAGTAGTCCCTCTGAAGCAACGGGCTACACCTTC.

The J gene is TRBJ2-7, the V gene TRBV27; perhaps TRBD1 as D (6 bases). Germline V gene lookup returns CDR1 MNHEY and CDR2 SMNVEV (reference sequence). V lost 1 base and J 6 bases, leaving 13 bases between the germline ends. The CDR3 covers 14 residues. CDR3 bases: TGTGCCAGCAGTTTATTTTCCCCAGGGGTCGAGCAGTACTTC. It is translated as CASSLFSPGVEQYF.

This chain uses TRBV25-1 with TRBJ1-2; 10 bases align to TRBD1. Germline V gene lookup returns CDR1 MGHDK and CDR2 SYGVNS. The CDR3 totals 15 residues. V shed 4 bases and J 6 bases; nucleotides not matched to a gene: 8. CDR3 loop: CASSAYSGQGNGYTF. Here the CDR3 DNA reads TGTGCCAGCAGTGCCTACTCGGGACAGGGGAATGGCTACACCTTC.